The 27 T cell receptor beta chains presented below share a single source sample, sequenced in a study of T cell responses to AZD1222 COVID-19 vaccine (dated by TCRdb to the early 2020s). Libraries were constructed by the immunoSEQ multiplex PCR assay. TCRdb took this table from immuneACCESS and kept in-frame rearrangements with V and J called. Such tables lack part of the clones; where checked against another copy, unresolved V genes explain under half of the gap, and the rest is unexplained. The sample table contains around 80,000 clones; only one count was recorded for about 92% of them. The top ten clonotypes cover under 5% of the sample. The time point label for this specimen denotes: about 28 days (+/-7) after the second vaccine dose. The starting material was peripheral blood, obtained 28 days after the second AZD1222 dose. The receptors here all came from an adult who received the AZD1222 COVID-19 vaccine.

The chain couples TRBV19 to TRBJ2-2; D possibly corresponds to TRBD2 (6 bases). V lost 3 bases and J lost 1, with 9 bases in between. The CDR3 runs to 15 residues. The germline V gene has CDR1 LNHDA and CDR2 SQIVND (reference sequence). The CDR3 DNA reads TGTGCCAGTAGTATGGGGGGATTGAACACCGGGGAGCTGTTTTTT. Translating it yields CASSMGGLNTGELFF.

The J gene is TRBJ2-3, the V gene TRBV12-5; 9 positions match TRBD1. Germline CDR1 and CDR2: LGHNT and FRNRAP. The CDR3 loop spans 13 amino acids. J gave up 4 bases and V 5 bases, and 1 base lay outside the gene matches. The CDR3 sequence: CASGGDRADTQYF. CDR3 sequence (DNA): TGTGCTAGTGGTGGGGACAGGGCAGATACGCAGTATTTT.

This sequence joins TRBV7-2 and TRBJ2-7, with D possibly TRBD1 on 6 matching bases. CDR1 is SGHTA and CDR2 is FQGNSA in the germline V gene. The V and J ends lost 1 base and 3 bases respectively, with 7 bases between them. The length of the CDR3 is 13 residues. CDR3 coding DNA: TGTGCCAGCAGCTTAGGGACAGTCTACGAGCAGTACTTC. It translates to CASSLGTVYEQYF.

The rearrangement links TRBV27 to TRBJ2-7; D is unclear. V was clipped by 8 bases and J by 0 bases, with 14 bases between them. This CDR3 is built from 14 residues. CDR1 MNHEY and CDR2 SMNVEV come from the germline V gene (reference sequence). This chain's CDR3 is CASLKTVGSYEQYF. In DNA, the CDR3 is TGTGCCAGCCTAAAAACCGTGGGCTCCTACGAGCAGTACTTC.

The rearrangement uses TRBV15 and TRBJ1-2; 8 positions match TRBD1. CDR3 length: 13 residues. Germline CDR1 and CDR2: LNHNV and YYDKDF (reference sequence). Trimming at V came to 0 bases and at J to 13 bases, leaving 7 bases not matched to a gene. This CDR3 is CATSRDRTTGGTF. CDR3 coding DNA: TGTGCCACCAGCAGAGATCGTACAACAGGGGGCACCTTC.

The chain has TRBV2 and TRBJ1-1, with a weak D call TRBD1 (5 bases). CDR3 length: 14 amino acids. Trimming took 7 bases from V and 5 from J, leaving 17 bases between them. In germline, CDR1 is SNHLY, CDR2 FYNNEI. The CDR3 loop is CASNGGQGLTEAFF. For the CDR3, the DNA is TGTGCCAGCAACGGCGGCCAGGGATTGACTGAAGCTTTCTTT.

The chain carries TRBV6-5 and TRBJ1-5, with TRBD1 as a possible D gene (5 bases). CDR1 is MNHEY, CDR2 SVGAGI, per germline. Trimming left V 8 bases short and J 1 base short, with 9 bases between. This CDR3 has 13 residues. CDR3 protein: CASGQGSNQPQHF. In DNA, the CDR3 is TGTGCCAGCGGGCAGGGAAGCAATCAGCCCCAGCATTTT.

The chain combines TRBV27 with TRBJ1-5; 7 nucleotides align to TRBD1. CDR1 is MNHEY and CDR2 is SMNVEV in the germline V gene (reference sequence). This CDR3 has 15 residues. Losses at the gene ends were 8 bases for V and 5 bases for J; bases not matched to a gene: 12. CDR3 coding DNA: TGTGCCAGCCGCGTGGGGAGGGGGCCCCATCAGCCCCAGCATTTT. Its translation: CASRVGRGPHQPQHF.

This clone came up once. The chain couples TRBV19 to TRBJ2-2; a possible D gene is TRBD2 (6 bases). CDR1 is LNHDA and CDR2 is SQIVND in the germline V gene (reference sequence). Trimming took 3 bases from V and 7 from J, leaving 18 bases between them. The CDR3 extends over 16 amino acids. The CDR3 DNA sequence: TGTGCCAGTAGTATGGGAGGTGGGATTTTCGGCGGGGAGCTGTTTTTT. Amino acid sequence: CASSMGGGIFGGELFF.

This rearrangement joins TRBV4-1 to TRBJ1-1; D unresolved. CDR1 is MGHRA and CDR2 is YSYEKL in the germline V gene. The V and J ends lost 1 base and 10 bases respectively, with 10 bases between them. The CDR3 length is 12 residues. Here the CDR3 reads CASSQGDPRAFF. CDR3 DNA: TGCGCCAGCAGCCAAGGAGACCCCCGAGCTTTCTTT.

V gene TRBV23-1 combines with J gene TRBJ1-4; tentative D call: TRBD1 (5 bases). TRBV23-1 is given ORF status, its function remaining uncertain. This CDR3 spans 15 amino acids. Trimming pared 2 bases from V and 8 bases from J, leaving 15 bases between. CDR3 coding DNA: TGCGCCAGCAGTCAAGCAGGGTTCCGGGGGGAAAAACTGTTTTTT. Translated: CASSQAGFRGEKLFF.

The genes are TRBV7-3 and TRBJ1-5; TRBD1 is a possible D gene (5 bases). Trimming took off 4 bases at V and 12 bases at J, with 13 bases between the two ends. CDR3 length equals 12 residues. The germline gives CDR1 SGHTA, CDR2 FQGTGA. The CDR3: CASSCLDKYQHF. The CDR3 DNA reads TGTGCCAGCAGCTGCTTGGACAAATACCAGCATTTT.

The chain links TRBV24-1 to TRBJ2-1; D gene unclear. Germline-derived CDR1 and CDR2 are KGHDR and SFDVKD. The CDR3 runs to 14 residues. Trimming took off 4 bases at V and 0 bases at J, with 6 bases between the two ends. CDR3: CATSDSTSYNEQFF. DNA of the CDR3: TGTGCCACCAGTGACTCGACCTCCTACAATGAGCAGTTCTTC.

V usage is TRBV30 and J usage is TRBJ1-6; D is perhaps TRBD1 (6 bases). Germline V gene data show CDR1 as GTSNPN and CDR2 as SVGIG (reference sequence). Trimming took off 4 bases at V and 10 bases at J, with 14 bases between the two ends. The CDR3 covers 13 residues. CDR3 in amino acids: CAWTQRGESPLHF. The CDR3 DNA reads TGTGCCTGGACTCAGAGGGGGGAATCACCCCTCCACTTT.

This rearrangement joins TRBV11-2 to TRBJ1-1; D remains unclear. Between the trimmed V and J ends, which lost 1 base and 6 bases, there was a span of 9 bases. This CDR3 has 13 residues. The germline gives CDR1 SGHAT, CDR2 FQNNGV. Written as DNA, the CDR3 is TGTGCCAGCAGCTTAGGGACTAACGCTGAAGCTTTCTTT. Protein: CASSLGTNAEAFF.

The V call is TRBV15, the J call TRBJ1-1, with D uncertain. Germline V gene data show CDR1 as LNHNV and CDR2 as YYDKDF (reference sequence). V was shortened by 2 bases and J by 2 bases, with 9 bases between the two germline ends. The CDR3 covers 14 residues. The CDR3 coding sequence is TGTGCCACCAGCAGAAAAGGAAGAAACACTGAAGCTTTCTTT. This sequence encodes CATSRKGRNTEAFF.

The V call is TRBV6-5, the J call TRBJ1-4, with a possible D match to TRBD1 (6 bases). The CDR3 is 14 residues long. Between the trimmed V and J ends, which lost 2 bases and 2 bases, there was a span of 6 bases. Germline loops: CDR1 MNHEY, CDR2 SVGAGI. CDR3 sequence reads: CASSYRGTNEKLFF. In DNA, the CDR3 is TGTGCCAGCAGTTACAGGGGGACTAATGAAAAACTGTTTTTT.

The sample holds one count of this clone. This chain links TRBV5-6 with TRBJ2-2, with 12 bases fitting TRBD1. The germline V gene has CDR1 SGHDT and CDR2 YYEEEE. V trimming: 4 bases; J trimming: 4 bases; junction bases outside the gene matches: 5. The CDR3 contains 16 residues. The CDR3 reads CASSRDRGRSTGELFF. Written as DNA, the CDR3 is TGTGCCAGCAGCAGGGACAGGGGGCGAAGCACCGGGGAGCTGTTTTTT.

The chain recombines TRBV2 with TRBJ1-3; 8 bases align to TRBD1. The V gene's germline CDR1 is SNHLY and CDR2 FYNNEI. This CDR3 spans 14 amino acids. J lost 9 bases, V lost 2 bases, and 6 bases had no gene match. CDR3 DNA: TGTGCCAGCAGTGAAAGCAGGGGGCTGGCCACCATATATTTT. Its translation is CASSESRGLATIYF.

The chain is built from TRBV6-6 and TRBJ1-2; 10 nucleotides align to TRBD1. This CDR3 is built from 15 residues. V shed 5 bases and J 4 bases; nucleotides not matched to a gene: 7. Germline CDR1 and CDR2: MNHNY and SVGAGI (reference sequence). The CDR3 reads CASSPGQGGLYGYTF. The CDR3 DNA is TGTGCCAGCAGTCCCGGACAGGGGGGCCTCTATGGCTACACCTTC.

The V and J genes are TRBV19 and TRBJ2-7; possibly TRBD2 for D (6 bases). V was trimmed by 3 bases and J by 4 bases, leaving 13 bases between them. The CDR3 has 14 amino acids. Germline V gene sequence: CDR1 LNHDA, CDR2 SQIVND (reference sequence). The CDR3 region has the DNA TGTGCCAGTAGTATCTACGGCGGGGAATACGAGCAGTACTTC. Translation: CASSIYGGEYEQYF. Filled out from reference TRBV19 and TRBJ2-7, the complete variable domain reads DGGITQSPKYLFRKEGQNVTLSCEQNLNHDAMYWYRQDPGQGLRLIYYSQIVNDFQKGDIAEGYSVSREKKESFPLTVTSAQKNPTAFYLCASSIYGGEYEQYFGPGTRLTVT.

This sequence joins TRBV15 and TRBJ1-3; D gene ambiguous. The germline gives CDR1 LNHNV, CDR2 YYDKDF (reference sequence). Trimming stripped 0 bases from V and 0 bases from J, with 6 bases between. There are 15 residues in the CDR3. The CDR3 reads CATSRDQVSGNTIYF. Written as DNA, the CDR3 is TGTGCCACCAGCAGAGATCAAGTCTCTGGAAACACCATATATTTT.

This rearrangement joins TRBV12-5 to TRBJ1-1, with D maybe TRBD1 (5 bases). The ends were cut back, 0 bases at V and 3 bases at J, with 14 bases in the middle. This CDR3 is 16 amino acids long. Germline V gives CDR1 LGHNT, CDR2 FRNRAP. CDR3 amino acids: CASGLVRAGGHTEAFF. Written as DNA, the CDR3 is TGTGCTAGTGGTTTGGTACGGGCGGGGGGACACACTGAAGCTTTCTTT.

The chain couples TRBV11-2 to TRBJ2-1; D remains ambiguous. The germline gives CDR1 SGHAT, CDR2 FQNNGV. With 1 base removed from V and 0 bases from J, the gap between germline ends came to 13 bases. This CDR3 has 17 residues. In nucleotides, the CDR3 is TGTGCCAGCAGCTTAGCGGTTTCTTCAAGCTCCTACAATGAGCAGTTCTTC. It codes for CASSLAVSSSSYNEQFF.

In DNA form, the CDR3 reads TGTGCCAGCAGCGTAGGGGCAGGGGAGGTGGTGGAGCCCCAGCATTTT. The encoded protein is CASSVGAGEVVEPQHF. The chain has TRBV9 and TRBJ1-5; D is perhaps TRBD1 (6 bases). Trimming took 0 bases from V and 8 from J, leaving 18 bases between them. Germline values: CDR1 SGDLS, CDR2 YYNGEE. This CDR3 is built from 16 residues.

This clone showed up just once. The chain links TRBV2 to TRBJ2-5, with a tentative D call TRBD2 (5 bases). The germline V and J ends were trimmed by 5 bases and 4 bases, with 14 bases remaining between them. The CDR3 spans 14 residues. Germline loops: CDR1 SNHLY, CDR2 FYNNEI. CDR3 bases: TGTGCCAGCAGTCCACTCGCAAGCGGAGAGACCCAGTACTTC. Translated, it gives CASSPLASGETQYF.

The chain has TRBV7-3 and TRBJ2-5; 7 positions agree with TRBD1. Germline CDR1 reads SGHTA; CDR2 reads FQGTGA. V shed 5 bases and J 1 base; nucleotides not matched to a gene: 7. The CDR3 has 15 amino acids. CDR3 in DNA: TGTGCCAGCAGCCTCCTGCCAGGGGGCCAAGAGACCCAGTACTTC. It encodes CASSLLPGGQETQYF.